This TCR beta chain is drawn from a study of cytomegalovirus exposure and HLA in healthy donors. Overall study results and limits: Per a later analysis, 15,000 to 20,000 TCR beta sequences showed association with HLA alleles at 0.05 false discovery rate.

V dropped 1 base and J dropped 6; count of bases not matched to a gene: 8. CDR3 length: 15 residues. CDR1 SQVTM and CDR2 ANQGSEA come from the germline V gene. A word on this clone: Antigen: not known.

Researchers ran the PCR with 60 Vbeta and 13 Jbeta primers. The data were produced by immunoSEQ multiplex PCR, yet TCRdb's version contains in-frame clones alone and is incomplete. The table lists roughly 150,000 clones, roughly 84% of them singletons. This clonotype originated in a man younger than 40 in good health and CMV-seropositive. The sequencing input was PBMCs. The V and J genes are TRBV29-1 and TRBJ2-4; 8 bases align to TRBD2. The CDR3 nucleotides read TGCAGCGTTGAAGGTCCGCGGGAGGACTCAAACATTCAGTACTTC. Its translation is CSVEGPREDSNIQYF.